This is a list of T cell receptor beta chains from one sample in a study of PD-1 blockade in classical Hodgkin lymphoma. Profiling relied on immunoSEQ multiplex PCR, and the TCRdb table lists in-frame clones only, not all of them. This sample has approximately 20,000 clones, with approximately 87% found just once. Source: CD4+ T cells from blood, taken before the fourth cycle of nivolumab. These TCRs come from a human donor with classical Hodgkin lymphoma. Both conserved end residues are part of each CDR3. A D gene is named only where the DNA matches it firmly. A row's size may be missing; if present it is once, few, many or a size class.

len | abundance | j_gene | v_gene | d_gene | CDR3nt | CDR3aa
15 | NA | TRBJ2-1 | TRBV6-4 | NA | TGTGCCAGCAGTGGCGGGACACCAGACGTCCCTGAGCAGTTCTTC | CASSGGTPDVPEQFF
15 | NA | TRBJ2-1 | TRBV5-1 | TRBD2 | TGCGCCAGCAGCTTGGGCCTAGCGGGAGAATATGAGCAGTTCTTC | CASSLGLAGEYEQFF
14 | NA | TRBJ1-3 | TRBV19 | NA | TGTGCCAGTAGTATAGTTGCTACTGGAAACACCATATATTTT | CASSIVATGNTIYF
13 | NA | TRBJ2-7 | TRBV13 | NA | TGTGCCAGCAGCTTAGGCTGGGCCTACGAGCAGTACTTC | CASSLGWAYEQYF
16 | few | TRBJ2-1 | TRBV30 | TRBD2 | TGTGCCTGGAGTCCCCGCGGGCGGGAGGGCCATAGTGAGCAGTTCTTC | CAWSPRGREGHSEQFF
15 | NA | TRBJ2-3 | TRBV5-1 | NA | TGCGCCAGCAGCAGAACGACCGGGACCGCGGGTACGCAGTATTTT | CASSRTTGTAGTQYF
16 | NA | TRBJ2-7 | TRBV28 | NA | TGTGCCAGCACTTTACGGGGAGTCAGTTCCCCCTACGAGCAGTACTTC | CASTLRGVSSPYEQYF
14 | few | TRBJ2-1 | TRBV6-1 | NA | TGTGCCAGCATTGGGGGTACGTCCCTCAATGAGCAGTTCTTC | CASIGGTSLNEQFF
15 | NA | TRBJ2-5 | TRBV7-9 | TRBD2 | TGTGCCAGCAGCTTGTGGTTAAGCGGGAGTGAGACCCAGTACTTC | CASSLWLSGSETQYF
12 | NA | TRBJ2-3 | TRBV18 | NA | TGTGCCAGCACAGTAACGGCAGATACGCAGTATTTT | CASTVTADTQYF
11 | few | TRBJ2-7 | TRBV20-1 | NA | TGCAGTGCTAGGAGGACTTACGAGCAGTACTTC | CSARRTYEQYF
16 | NA | TRBJ2-3 | TRBV11-3 | TRBD2 | TGTGCCAGCAGCCTACTAGCGGGAGGGATCTCAGATACGCAGTATTTT | CASSLLAGGISDTQYF
15 | NA | TRBJ2-5 | TRBV9 | TRBD2 | TGTGCCAGCAGCCCCACCGGGACTAGCGGAGAGACCCAGTACTTC | CASSPTGTSGETQYF
16 | NA | TRBJ1-1 | TRBV7-9 | NA | TGTGCCAGCAGCCCTCAGAGGGGGGTAGGGGATACTGAAGCTTTCTTT | CASSPQRGVGDTEAFF
16 | NA | TRBJ2-7 | TRBV5-6 | TRBD2 | TGTGCCAGCAGCTGGGGACTAGCGGGAGTCTACGACGAGCAGTACTTC | CASSWGLAGVYDEQYF
16 | NA | TRBJ1-1 | TRBV28 | NA | TGTGCCAGCAGTTCCTCGGGGGGCGGGTTGAACACTGAAGCTTTCTTT | CASSSSGGGLNTEAFF